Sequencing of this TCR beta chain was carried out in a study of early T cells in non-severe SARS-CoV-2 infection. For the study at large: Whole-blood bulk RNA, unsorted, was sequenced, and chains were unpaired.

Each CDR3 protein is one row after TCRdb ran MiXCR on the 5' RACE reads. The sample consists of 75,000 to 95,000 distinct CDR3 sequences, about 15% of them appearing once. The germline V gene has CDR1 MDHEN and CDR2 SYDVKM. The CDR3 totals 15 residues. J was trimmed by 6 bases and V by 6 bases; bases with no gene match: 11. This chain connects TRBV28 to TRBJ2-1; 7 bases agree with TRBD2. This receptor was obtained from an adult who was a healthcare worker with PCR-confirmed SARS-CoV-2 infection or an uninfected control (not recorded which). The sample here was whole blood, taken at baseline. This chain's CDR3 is CASRGAAGSGNEQFF. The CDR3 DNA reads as TGTGCCAGCAGAGGCGCAGCGGGGAGCGGCAATGAGCAGTTCTTC. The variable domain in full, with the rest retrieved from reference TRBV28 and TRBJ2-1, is DVKVTQSSRYLVKRTGEKVFLECVQDMDHENMFWYRQDPGLGLRLIYFSYDVKMKEKGDIPEGYSVSREKKERFSLILESASTNQTSMYLCASRGAAGSGNEQFFGPGTRLTVL.